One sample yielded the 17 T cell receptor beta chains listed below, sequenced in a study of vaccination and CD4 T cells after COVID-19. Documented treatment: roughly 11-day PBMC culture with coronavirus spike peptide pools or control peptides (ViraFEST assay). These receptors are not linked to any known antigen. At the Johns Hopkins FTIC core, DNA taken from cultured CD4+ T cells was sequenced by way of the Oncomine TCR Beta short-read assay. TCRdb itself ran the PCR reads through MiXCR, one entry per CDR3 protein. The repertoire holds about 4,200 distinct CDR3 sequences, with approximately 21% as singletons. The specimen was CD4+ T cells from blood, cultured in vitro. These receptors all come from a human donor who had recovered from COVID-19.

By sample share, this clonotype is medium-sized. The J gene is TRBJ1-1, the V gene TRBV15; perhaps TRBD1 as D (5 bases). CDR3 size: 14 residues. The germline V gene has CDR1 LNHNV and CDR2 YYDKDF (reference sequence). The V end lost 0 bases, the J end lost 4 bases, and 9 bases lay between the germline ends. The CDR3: CATSRDRRGTEAFF. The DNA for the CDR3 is TGTGCCACCAGCAGAGATAGGAGGGGCACTGAAGCTTTCTTT.

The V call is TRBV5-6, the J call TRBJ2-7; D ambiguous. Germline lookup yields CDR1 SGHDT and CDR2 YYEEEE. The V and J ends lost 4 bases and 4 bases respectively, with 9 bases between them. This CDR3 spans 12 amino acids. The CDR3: CASSRWAYEQYF. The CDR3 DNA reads TGTGCCAGCAGCCGGTGGGCTTACGAGCAGTACTTC.

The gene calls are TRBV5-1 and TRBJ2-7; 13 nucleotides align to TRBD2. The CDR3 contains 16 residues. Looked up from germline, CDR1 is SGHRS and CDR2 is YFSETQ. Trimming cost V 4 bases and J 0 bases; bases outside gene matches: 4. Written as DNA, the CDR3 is TGCGCCAGCAGCCCGGGACTAGCGGGGATCTCCTACGAGCAGTACTTC. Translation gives CASSPGLAGISYEQYF.

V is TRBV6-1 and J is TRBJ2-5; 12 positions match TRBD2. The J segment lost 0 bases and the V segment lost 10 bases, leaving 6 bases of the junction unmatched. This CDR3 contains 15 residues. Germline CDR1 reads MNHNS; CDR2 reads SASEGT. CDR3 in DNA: TGTGCCACCTCTAGCGGGGGGGGTTACCAAGAGACCCAGTACTTC. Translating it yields CATSSGGGYQETQYF.

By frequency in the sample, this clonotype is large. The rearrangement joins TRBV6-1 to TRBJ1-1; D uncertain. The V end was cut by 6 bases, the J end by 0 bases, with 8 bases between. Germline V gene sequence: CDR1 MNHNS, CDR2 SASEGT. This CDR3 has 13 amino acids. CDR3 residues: CASSSQVNTEAFF. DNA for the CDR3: TGTGCCAGCAGCTCACAAGTGAACACTGAAGCTTTCTTT.

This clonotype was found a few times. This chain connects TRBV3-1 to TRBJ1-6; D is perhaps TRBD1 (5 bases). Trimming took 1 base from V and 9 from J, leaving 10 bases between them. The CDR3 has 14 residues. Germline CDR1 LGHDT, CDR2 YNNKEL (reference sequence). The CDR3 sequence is CASSQARGSSPLHF. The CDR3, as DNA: TGTGCCAGCAGCCAAGCAAGGGGAAGTTCACCCCTCCACTTT. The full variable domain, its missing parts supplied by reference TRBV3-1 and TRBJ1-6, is DTAVSQTPKYLVTQMGNDKSIKCEQNLGHDTMYWYKQDSKKFLKIMFSYNNKELIINETVPNRFSPKSPDKAHLNLHINSLELGDSAVYFCASSQARGSSPLHFGNGTRLTVT.

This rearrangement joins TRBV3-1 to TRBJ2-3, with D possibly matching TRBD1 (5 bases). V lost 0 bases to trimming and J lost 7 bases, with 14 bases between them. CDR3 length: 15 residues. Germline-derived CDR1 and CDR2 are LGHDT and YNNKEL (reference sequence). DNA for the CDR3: TGTGCCAGCAGCCAAGATGGGGCCAGGGAACATACGCAGTATTTT. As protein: CASSQDGAREHTQYF.

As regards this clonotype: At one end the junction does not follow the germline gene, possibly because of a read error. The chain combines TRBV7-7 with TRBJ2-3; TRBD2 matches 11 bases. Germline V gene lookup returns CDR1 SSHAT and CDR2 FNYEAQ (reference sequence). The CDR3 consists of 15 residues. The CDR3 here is CASSPLAGGTDTQYF. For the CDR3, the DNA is TGTGCTAGCAGCCCTTTAGCGGGGGGGACGGATACGCAGTATTTT.

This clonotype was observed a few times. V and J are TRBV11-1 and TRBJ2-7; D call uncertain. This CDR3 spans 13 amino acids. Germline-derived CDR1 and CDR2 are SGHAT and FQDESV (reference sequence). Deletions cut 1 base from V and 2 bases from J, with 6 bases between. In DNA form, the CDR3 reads TGTGCCAGCAGCTTAGAGAACCCCTACGAGCAGTACTTC. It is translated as CASSLENPYEQYF.

The CDR3 here is CATSPRLVLDTQYF. The CDR3 DNA sequence: TGTGCCACCAGCCCTCGACTAGTTCTTGATACGCAGTATTTT. This chain connects TRBV15 to TRBJ2-3; perhaps TRBD2 as D (6 bases). The CDR3 covers 14 residues. Germline V gives CDR1 LNHNV, CDR2 YYDKDF (reference sequence). Trimming left V 5 bases short and J 6 bases short, with 15 bases between.

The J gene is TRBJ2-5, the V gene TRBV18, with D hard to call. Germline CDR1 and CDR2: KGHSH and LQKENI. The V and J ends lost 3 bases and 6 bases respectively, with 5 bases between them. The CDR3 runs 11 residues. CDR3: CASSPGKTQYF. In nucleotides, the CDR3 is TGTGCCAGCTCACCGGGAAAGACCCAGTACTTC.

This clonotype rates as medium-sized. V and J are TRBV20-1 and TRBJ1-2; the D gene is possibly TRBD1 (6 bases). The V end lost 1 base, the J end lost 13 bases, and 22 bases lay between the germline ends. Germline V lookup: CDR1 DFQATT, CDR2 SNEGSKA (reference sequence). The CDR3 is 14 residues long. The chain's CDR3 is CSARGGPSSMASTF. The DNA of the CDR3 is TGCAGTGCTAGAGGGGGGCCCTCCTCTATGGCTAGCACCTTC.

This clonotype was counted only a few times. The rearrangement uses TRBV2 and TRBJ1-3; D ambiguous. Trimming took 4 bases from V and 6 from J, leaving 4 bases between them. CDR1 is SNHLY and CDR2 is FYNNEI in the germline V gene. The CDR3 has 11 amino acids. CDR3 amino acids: CASSVKNTIYF. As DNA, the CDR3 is TGTGCCAGCAGTGTGAAAAACACCATATATTTT.

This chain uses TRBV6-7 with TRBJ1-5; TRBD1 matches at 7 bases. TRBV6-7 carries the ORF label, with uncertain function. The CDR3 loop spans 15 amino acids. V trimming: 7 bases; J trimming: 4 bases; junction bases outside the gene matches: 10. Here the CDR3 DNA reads TGTGCCAGCAATGGGCAGGCAGGGGGAAATCAGCCCCAGCATTTT. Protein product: CASNGQAGGNQPQHF.

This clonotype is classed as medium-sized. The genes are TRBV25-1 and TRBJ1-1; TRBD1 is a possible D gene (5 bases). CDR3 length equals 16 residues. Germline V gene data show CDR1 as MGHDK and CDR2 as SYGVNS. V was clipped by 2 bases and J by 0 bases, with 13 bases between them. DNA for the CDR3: TGTGCCAGCAGTGAAGGGGACGGTCACATGAACACTGAAGCTTTCTTT. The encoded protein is CASSEGDGHMNTEAFF. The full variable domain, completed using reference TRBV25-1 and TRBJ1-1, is EADIYQTPRYLVIGTGKKITLECSQTMGHDKMYWYQQDPGMELHLIHYSYGVNSTEKGDLSSESTVSRIRTEHFPLTLESARPSHTSQYLCASSEGDGHMNTEAFFGQGTRLTVV.

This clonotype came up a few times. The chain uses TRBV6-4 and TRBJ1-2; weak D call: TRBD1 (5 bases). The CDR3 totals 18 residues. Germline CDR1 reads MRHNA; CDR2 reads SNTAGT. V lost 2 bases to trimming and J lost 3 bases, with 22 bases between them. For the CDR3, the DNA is TGTGCCAGCAGTGACCCACTATCTTTGGCGGGGCACTACTATGGCTACACCTTC. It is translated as CASSDPLSLAGHYYGYTF.

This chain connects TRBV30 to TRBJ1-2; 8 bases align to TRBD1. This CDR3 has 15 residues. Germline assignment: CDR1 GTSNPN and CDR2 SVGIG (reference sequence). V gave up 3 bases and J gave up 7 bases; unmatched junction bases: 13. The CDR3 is CAWRRMTGVKSGYTF. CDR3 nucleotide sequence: TGTGCCTGGAGGAGAATGACAGGGGTGAAGTCTGGCTACACCTTC.